Ten or more counts support the clone carrying this T cell receptor beta chain. This specimen comes from a study of identical twins. Trimming removed 3 bases from V and 8 bases from J, with 11 bases in between. The germline CDR1 and CDR2 sequences are SGHTA and FQGNSA. This CDR3 comprises 13 residues. MiXCR was run by TCRdb on the 5' RACE reads, yielding one entry per CDR3 protein. The table shows around 290,000 distinct CDR3 sequences, with roughly 8.6% occurring only once. The same data also went into a second study, on yellow fever vaccine responses in identical twins.

The sequenced material came from CD8+ T cells sorted from blood. This receptor was taken from a woman aged 18 to 35 in good health. J is TRBJ2-1 and V is TRBV7-2; D not resolved. CDR3 nucleotide sequence: TGTGCCAGCAGCTTTCAGTGGAATTATGAGCAGTTCTTC. Translation: CASSFQWNYEQFF.